This is a list of T cell receptor beta chains from one sample in a study of shared clonotypes between healthy human individuals. The repertoire was sequenced with immunoSEQ multiplex PCR; TCRdb's copy has only in-frame clones and lacks some. Of nearly 1,000,000 clones listed, 60% to 85% are singletons. The sequenced sample was memory CD4+ T cells sorted from blood. Every receptor here comes from a man younger than 35 in good health. Each CDR3 is given with its conserved first and last residue. D genes are given only for firm matches. Not all rows give a size; the values are once, few, many and, for expanded clones, a class.

>TRBV6-1|.|TRBJ1-1|.
CATDRGFGSTEAFF
TGTGCCACCGACCGAGGGTTTGGTTCCACTGAAGCTTTCTTT
>TRBV9|.|TRBJ1-5|.
CASSVDPNQPQHF
TGTGCCAGCAGCGTAGACCCTAATCAGCCCCAGCATTTT
>TRBV19|few|TRBJ1-2|.
CASSIDRQNGYTF
TGTGCCAGTAGTATAGATCGGCAAAATGGCTACACCTTC
>TRBV18|few|TRBJ2-7|.
CASSPGDYEQYF
TGTGCCAGCTCACCGGGGGACTACGAGCAGTACTTC
>TRBV7-9|.|TRBJ2-1|.
CASRRGWADGYNEQFF
TGTGCCAGCAGGCGCGGGTGGGCGGACGGCTACAATGAGCAGTTCTTC
>TRBV27|.|TRBJ2-7|.
CASSPLRTAYEQYF
TGTGCCAGCAGTCCCTTGCGAACAGCCTACGAGCAGTACTTC
>TRBV6-1|.|TRBJ1-5|TRBD1
CASSEPGGRQPQHF
TGTGCCAGCAGTGAACCAGGGGGTAGGCAGCCCCAGCATTTT
>TRBV18|.|TRBJ2-7|.
CASSPTQGYYEQYF
TGTGCCAGCTCACCAACCCAGGGCTACTACGAGCAGTACTTC
>TRBV4-3|.|TRBJ2-7|TRBD2
CASSQELAGGAKSYEQYF
TGCGCCAGCAGCCAAGAGCTAGCGGGGGGGGCCAAGTCCTACGAGCAGTACTTC
>TRBV9|.|TRBJ2-1|TRBD1
CASSDLRDRGQNEQFF
TGTGCCAGCAGCGACCTCCGGGACAGGGGACAGAATGAGCAGTTCTTC
>TRBV6-1|.|TRBJ1-1|TRBD1
CASDRANTEAFF
TGTGCCTCGGACAGGGCGAACACTGAAGCTTTCTTT
>TRBV27|.|TRBJ1-6|TRBD1
CASSGTGYNSPLHF
TGTGCCAGCAGTGGGACAGGGTATAATTCACCCCTCCACTTT
>TRBV7-7|.|TRBJ2-5|.
CASSLDGGETQYF
TGTGCTAGCAGCTTAGATGGGGGAGAGACCCAGTACTTC
>TRBV5-4|.|TRBJ2-7|TRBD2
CASRREKVGQYF
TGTGCCAGCAGGCGGGAGAAGGTGGGGCAGTACTTC
>TRBV5-4|.|TRBJ2-6|.
CASSAHSSGANVLTF
TGTGCCAGCAGCGCTCACAGCTCTGGGGCCAACGTCCTGACTTTC